A selection of T cell receptor beta chains follows, all from one sample in a study of monozygotic twins with inflammatory bowel disease. TCRdb re-called the 5' RACE reads; every CDR3 protein appears as one record, without DNA. With fewer than 400,000 distinct CDR3 sequences in the sample, the ten largest clones hold 5.6%. The sequencing input was blood. Receptors originate from a human donor with ulcerative colitis or Crohn's disease, or a healthy co-twin of an affected twin (not recorded which). CDR3s include the opening cysteine and the closing phenylalanine or tryptophan. Each record gives: CDR3 protein, V gene, J gene.

CDR3aa: CASSESGYMKTQYF; v_gene: TRBV10-2; j_gene: TRBJ2-5
CDR3aa: CASSLASGQGAKSITF; v_gene: TRBV18; j_gene: TRBJ1-2
CDR3aa: CASSSTNRLQPQHF; v_gene: TRBV7-2; j_gene: TRBJ1-5
CDR3aa: CASSHELLSGETQYF; v_gene: TRBV4-3; j_gene: TRBJ2-5
CDR3aa: CASKPGTGAQPQHF; v_gene: TRBV19; j_gene: TRBJ1-5
CDR3aa: CASFPGGDPYEQYF; v_gene: TRBV28; j_gene: TRBJ2-7
CDR3aa: CASSDGTSGNNEQFF; v_gene: TRBV5-1; j_gene: TRBJ2-1
CDR3aa: CSATTPGKGYTF; v_gene: TRBV20-1; j_gene: TRBJ1-2
CDR3aa: CASVLSGSSYNEQFF; v_gene: TRBV7-9; j_gene: TRBJ2-1
CDR3aa: CASSLGVTETQYF; v_gene: TRBV7-8; j_gene: TRBJ2-5
CDR3aa: CATSSRQGAATGELFF; v_gene: TRBV15; j_gene: TRBJ2-2
CDR3aa: CSALNLQVNTEAFF; v_gene: TRBV20-1; j_gene: TRBJ1-1
CDR3aa: CASSQGADTQYF; v_gene: TRBV11-2; j_gene: TRBJ2-3
CDR3aa: CASSQGTGGNSNQPQHF; v_gene: TRBV5-1; j_gene: TRBJ1-5
CDR3aa: CASSLASVSKNIQYF; v_gene: TRBV5-1; j_gene: TRBJ2-4
CDR3aa: CASRGDRGINEQFF; v_gene: TRBV6-2/TRBV6-3; j_gene: TRBJ2-1
CDR3aa: CSARAGGASSYNEQFF; v_gene: TRBV20-1; j_gene: TRBJ2-1
CDR3aa: CASSSTGADYEQYF; v_gene: TRBV7-9; j_gene: TRBJ2-7
CDR3aa: CASRLSRYSNQPQHF; v_gene: TRBV6-1; j_gene: TRBJ1-5
CDR3aa: CASSPASGELFF; v_gene: TRBV5-5; j_gene: TRBJ2-2
CDR3aa: CASSLEAAPAGPYNEQFF; v_gene: TRBV11-3; j_gene: TRBJ2-1
CDR3aa: CASTQGPHDEQYF; v_gene: TRBV6-5; j_gene: TRBJ2-7
CDR3aa: CASSLVAGVLDTQYF; v_gene: TRBV5-1; j_gene: TRBJ2-3
CDR3aa: CASKAGSSGNTIYF; v_gene: TRBV6-2/TRBV6-3; j_gene: TRBJ1-3
CDR3aa: CSARDSRAEEETQYF; v_gene: TRBV20-1; j_gene: TRBJ2-5
CDR3aa: CASSWTGGNTKAFF; v_gene: TRBV5-1; j_gene: TRBJ1-1
CDR3aa: CASSFLAGAISYNEQFF; v_gene: TRBV28; j_gene: TRBJ2-1